A selection of T cell receptor beta chains follows, all from one sample in a study of circulating and synovial CD4+ cells in juvenile arthritis. Clones were sequenced by immunoSEQ multiplex PCR, and TCRdb holds only the in-frame ones, with some missing. This table has about 33,000 clones, over 90% appearing once. Material for sequencing was CD4+ T cells from blood. These receptors were obtained from a human donor with juvenile idiopathic arthritis. Each CDR3 is given with its conserved first and last residue. The D gene is left open where the match is weak.

>TRBV19|NA|TRBJ1-6
CASSRGGHNSPLHF
TGTGCCAGTTCGAGGGGGGGCCATAATTCACCCCTCCACTTT
>TRBV21-1|NA|TRBJ1-5
CASRSPGQGDQPQHF
TGTGCCAGCAGATCACCGGGACAGGGGGACCAGCCCCAGCATTTT
>TRBV28|TRBD1|TRBJ1-2
CASSPTGVNHYGYTF
TGTGCCAGCAGCCCGACAGGGGTTAATCACTATGGCTACACCTTC
>TRBV30|TRBD2|TRBJ2-5
CAWARRGIQETQYF
TGTGCCTGGGCGCGGCGGGGGATCCAAGAGACCCAGTACTTC
>TRBV7-9|NA|TRBJ2-7
CASSVGGSYEQYF
TGTGCCAGCAGCGTCGGGGGATCCTACGAGCAGTACTTC
>TRBV28|TRBD2|TRBJ2-2
CASRVAGALNTGELFF
TGTGCCAGCCGGGTAGCGGGAGCACTGAACACCGGGGAGCTGTTTTTT
>TRBV11-2|TRBD1|TRBJ2-2
CASSLQGDAGELFF
TGTGCCAGCAGCTTACAGGGGGATGCCGGGGAGCTGTTTTTT
>TRBV4-2|TRBD1|TRBJ2-1
CASSQEGTPTGANSYNEQFF
TGTGCCAGCAGCCAAGAAGGGACCCCAACAGGGGCTAACTCCTACAATGAGCAGTTCTTC
>TRBV9|NA|TRBJ2-7
CASSVSFGASQFGCRTWDSYEQYF
TGTGCCAGCAGCGTAAGCTTTGGGGCTAGTCAATTTGGCTGCCGAACATGGGATTCATACGAGCAGTACTTC
>TRBV27|NA|TRBJ1-1
CASSPWTAKNTEAFF
TGTGCCAGCAGTCCCTGGACAGCTAAGAACACTGAAGCTTTCTTT
>TRBV4-3|TRBD2|TRBJ2-3
CASSQDWAGGFISRADTQYF
TGCGCCAGCAGCCAAGATTGGGCGGGGGGGTTTATCTCCCGGGCCGATACGCAGTATTTT
>TRBV6-1|NA|TRBJ1-6
CASSVLLSSYNSPLHF
TGTGCCAGCAGTGTCCTGCTGAGCTCCTATAATTCCCCCCTCCACTTT
>TRBV2|TRBD1|TRBJ1-6
CASSPGTGSFNPLHF
TGTGCCAGCAGCCCCGGGACAGGGTCTTTCAATCCCCTCCACTTT
>TRBV10-3|NA|TRBJ2-3
CAIRGGSDTQYF
TGTGCCATCAGAGGGGGTTCGGATACGCAGTATTTT
>TRBV27|TRBD1|TRBJ1-5
CASSFQQGAFQPQHF
TGTGCCAGCAGTTTTCAACAGGGGGCCTTTCAGCCCCAGCATTTT
>TRBV19|NA|TRBJ1-2
CASSEQGHYGYTF
TGTGCCAGCTCAGAACAGGGCCACTATGGCTACACCTTC